The rows below give T cell receptor beta chains drawn from one sample of a study of shared clonotypes between healthy human individuals. Assay: immunoSEQ multiplex PCR; the TCRdb copy retains only in-frame clones and omits some. The sample shows over a million clones, around 78% of them seen only once. The sample comprised memory CD4+ T cells from PBMCs. All receptors come from a young man in good health. Some clones in this sample may be carry-over from other donors' samples. Each CDR3 is given with its conserved first and last residue. The D gene is left open where the match is weak. Clone size is shown for a subset of rows, as once, few, many or a class of expanded clone.

abundance	v_gene	j_gene	d_gene	CDR3aa	CDR3nt
NA	TRBV30	TRBJ1-5	NA	CAWSVPRGNQPQHF	TGTGCCTGGAGTGTACCCCGTGGCAATCAGCCCCAGCATTTT
once	TRBV7-9	TRBJ1-2	TRBD1	CASSQTGGEHGYTF	TGTGCCAGCAGCCAGACAGGGGGGGAACATGGCTACACCTTC
NA	TRBV6-1	TRBJ1-4	TRBD1	CASGGTATNEKLFF	TGTGCCAGTGGGGGGACAGCAACTAATGAAAAACTGTTTTTT
NA	TRBV7-3	TRBJ2-1	TRBD1	CASSMDRGMNNEQFF	TGTGCCAGCAGCATGGACAGGGGGATGAACAATGAGCAGTTCTTC
NA	TRBV6-5	TRBJ2-1	NA	CASSYSISGLNEQFF	TGTGCCAGCAGTTACTCGATATCGGGCCTCAATGAGCAGTTCTTC
few	TRBV9	TRBJ2-1	NA	CASSVMRDPGPQFF	TGTGCCAGCAGCGTAATGCGGGACCCTGGCCCGCAGTTCTTC
NA	TRBV7-8	TRBJ2-2	NA	CASSHSLTGELFF	TGTGCCAGCAGCCACAGTCTAACCGGGGAGCTGTTTTTT
NA	TRBV28	TRBJ2-5	TRBD1	CASSSRQGAGETQYF	TGTGCCAGCAGTTCGAGACAGGGGGCAGGAGAGACCCAGTACTTC
once	TRBV27	TRBJ2-3	NA	CASSWKGTDTQYF	TGTGCCAGCAGTTGGAAGGGCACAGATACGCAGTATTTT
NA	TRBV10-3	TRBJ2-1	TRBD1	CAIRGQGIYNEQFF	TGTGCCATCAGGGGACAGGGGATCTACAATGAGCAGTTCTTC
NA	TRBV27	TRBJ1-5	NA	CASARAGTENQPQHF	TGTGCCAGCGCGCGGGCAGGGACGGAAAATCAGCCCCAGCATTTT
few	TRBV27	TRBJ1-2	NA	CASSFKGYTF	TGTGCCAGCAGTTTTAAGGGCTACACCTTC
NA	TRBV11-2	TRBJ1-3	NA	CASSPNEFAGNTIYF	TGTGCCAGCAGCCCCAACGAATTCGCTGGAAACACCATATATTTT
NA	TRBV6-6	TRBJ1-1	TRBD1	CASSYSQGAEAFF	TGTGCCAGCAGTTACTCACAGGGGGCTGAAGCTTTCTTT
once	TRBV10-1	TRBJ2-2	NA	CASSVSGAAARGELFF	TGCGCCAGCAGTGTCTCAGGGGCAGCCGCCCGAGGGGAGCTGTTTTTT
once	TRBV5-8	TRBJ2-3	TRBD2	CASSLGLAGPTDTQYF	TGTGCCAGCAGCTTGGGACTAGCGGGGCCCACAGATACGCAGTATTTT
NA	TRBV7-9	TRBJ2-5	NA	CASSLFRPGGETQYF	TGTGCCAGCAGCTTATTCCGGCCAGGCGGGGAGACCCAGTACTTC
few	TRBV6-1	TRBJ1-2	NA	CASSEPEGLGLGYGYTF	TGTGCCAGCAGTGAGCCCGAGGGGTTAGGCCTTGGCTATGGCTACACCTTC
NA	TRBV28	TRBJ2-1	NA	CASSSLNTFPYNEQFF	TGTGCCAGCAGTTCATTAAACACGTTCCCCTACAATGAGCAGTTCTTC
NA	TRBV2	TRBJ2-5	TRBD1	CASSSIPTGGKETQYF	TGTGCCAGCAGCTCTATTCCTACAGGGGGCAAAGAGACCCAGTACTTC
NA	TRBV7-8	TRBJ1-3	NA	CASSPRGRARNTIYF	TGTGCCAGCAGCCCCCGCGGACGGGCCCGAAACACCATATATTTT
NA	TRBV10-3	TRBJ2-1	NA	CATRGRHYNEQFF	TGTGCCACCAGGGGACGGCATTACAATGAGCAGTTCTTC
NA	TRBV28	TRBJ2-7	NA	CASQTGGGYEQYF	TGTGCCAGCCAAACGGGGGGCGGGTACGAGCAGTACTTC
NA	TRBV5-5	TRBJ1-4	NA	CASSSTRPTGEKLFF	TGTGCCAGCAGCTCCACACGTCCGACGGGTGAAAAACTGTTTTTT
NA	TRBV6-5	TRBJ1-2	TRBD1	CASRQGVSGYTF	TGTGCCAGCAGACAGGGGGTTTCTGGCTACACCTTC
NA	TRBV11-2	TRBJ2-3	NA	CASSPLHLPGGTQYF	TGTGCCAGCAGCCCCCTTCACCTCCCCGGGGGTACGCAGTATTTT
NA	TRBV5-6	TRBJ2-5	NA	CASAPRDRETQYF	TGTGCCAGTGCCCCAAGGGACCGAGAGACCCAGTACTTC
NA	TRBV9	TRBJ2-2	TRBD2	CASSVEEGLAANTGELFF	TGTGCCAGCAGCGTAGAGGAGGGACTAGCGGCGAACACCGGGGAGCTGTTTTTT
NA	TRBV6-1	TRBJ1-5	NA	CASSDLGNQPQHF	TGTGCCAGCAGTGATTTAGGGAATCAGCCCCAGCATTTT
NA	TRBV10-3	TRBJ1-1	NA	CAISEEGSMNTEAFF	TGTGCCATCAGTGAGGAGGGGTCCATGAACACTGAAGCTTTCTTT
NA	TRBV18	TRBJ1-5	NA	CASSSKQGEPNQPQHF	TGTGCCAGCTCATCCAAACAGGGAGAACCCAATCAGCCCCAGCATTTT
few	TRBV5-1	TRBJ1-1	TRBD1	CASSLVGQGTEAFF	TGCGCCAGCAGCTTGGTAGGACAGGGGACTGAAGCTTTCTTT
NA	TRBV6-6	TRBJ2-3	TRBD2	CASSYPRTSGEDTQYF	TGTGCCAGCAGTTACCCCAGGACTAGCGGAGAAGATACGCAGTATTTT
many	TRBV6-1	TRBJ2-3	NA	CASSEWGSSSTDTQYF	TGTGCCAGCAGTGAATGGGGGAGCAGTAGCACAGATACGCAGTATTTT
NA	TRBV25-1	TRBJ1-1	NA	CASRRRGGRTEAFF	TGTGCCAGCAGAAGGAGGGGGGGCCGAACTGAAGCTTTCTTT
many	TRBV5-1	TRBJ2-5	NA	CASSLVGPGETQYF	TGCGCCAGCAGCTTGGTAGGCCCGGGGGAGACCCAGTACTTC
NA	TRBV13	TRBJ2-7	NA	CASSLRESKYYEQYF	TGTGCCAGCAGCTTACGGGAGTCTAAGTACTACGAGCAGTACTTC
NA	TRBV5-1	TRBJ2-3	NA	CASSRTESTDTQYF	TGCGCCAGCAGCCGGACCGAGAGCACAGATACGCAGTATTTT
NA	TRBV5-8	TRBJ2-1	NA	CASTIGQGSYNEQFF	TGTGCCAGCACCATTGGGCAGGGGTCCTACAATGAGCAGTTCTTC